Described below is a single T cell receptor (beta chain) sequence and its context. This specimen belongs to a study of blood T cell repertoires in COVID-19. Across the study: Sites across the United States, Italy and Spain contributed samples from acute and convalescent COVID-19. PBMCs, B-cell-depleted T cells, or T cells were the source of the cDNA or gDNA that made up the material.

Under the authors' procedure: Nucleated cell number was recorded as an estimate derived from reference gene primer amplification. Libraries were prepared by immunoSEQ multiplex PCR; TCRdb keeps only in-frame clonotypes and omits some of them. The DNA was the basis for D and trimming; V, J and clone size are from that table. The profile shows some 50,000 clones, 86% of them singletons. The CDR3 has 13 residues. The germline gives CDR1 SEHNR, CDR2 FQNEAQ (reference sequence). V gave up 3 bases and J gave up 2 bases, with 7 bases separating them. This clonotype originated in a human donor in a cohort sampled during active COVID-19. Sequencing used peripheral blood. This chain connects TRBV7-9 to TRBJ2-5; tentative D call: TRBD1 (6 bases). The DNA of the CDR3 is TGTGCCAGCAGCTTTGGACAGCAAGAGACCCAGTACTTC. Translation gives CASSFGQQETQYF.